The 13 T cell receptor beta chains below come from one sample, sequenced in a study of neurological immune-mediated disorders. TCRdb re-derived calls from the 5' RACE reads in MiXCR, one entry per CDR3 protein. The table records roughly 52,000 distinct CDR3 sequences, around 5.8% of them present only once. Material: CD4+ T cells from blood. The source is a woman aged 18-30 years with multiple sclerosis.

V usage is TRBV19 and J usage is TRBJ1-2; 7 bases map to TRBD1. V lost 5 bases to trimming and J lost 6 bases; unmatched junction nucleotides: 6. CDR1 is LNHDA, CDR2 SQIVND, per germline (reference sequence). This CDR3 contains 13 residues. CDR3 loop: CASSAYRGDGYTF. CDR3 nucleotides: TGTGCCAGTAGTGCCTACAGGGGAGATGGCTACACCTTC.

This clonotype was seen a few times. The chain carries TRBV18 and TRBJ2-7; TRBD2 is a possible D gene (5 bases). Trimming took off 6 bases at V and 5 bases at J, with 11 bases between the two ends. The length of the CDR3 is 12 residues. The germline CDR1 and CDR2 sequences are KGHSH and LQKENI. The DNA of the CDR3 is TGTGCCAGCTCGACGGACTGGCACGAGCAGTACGTC. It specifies CASSTDWHEQYV.

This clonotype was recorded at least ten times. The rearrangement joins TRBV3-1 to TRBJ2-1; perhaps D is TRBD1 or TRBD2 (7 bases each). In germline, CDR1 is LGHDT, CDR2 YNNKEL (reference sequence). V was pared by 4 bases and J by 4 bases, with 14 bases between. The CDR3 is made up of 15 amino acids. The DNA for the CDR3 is TGTGCCAGCAGCCGAGAAGCGGGACAGTACAATGAGCAGTTCTTC. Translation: CASSREAGQYNEQFF.

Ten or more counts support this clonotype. CDR3 sequence reads: CASSLAQEKLFF. The CDR3 DNA reads TGTGCCAGCAGCCTCGCCCAAGAAAAACTGTTTTTT. V usage is TRBV7-9 and J usage is TRBJ1-4, with D unresolved. Per germline, CDR1 SEHNR and CDR2 FQNEAQ (reference sequence). CDR3 length: 12 amino acids. The V end lost 5 bases, the J end lost 8 bases, and 9 bases lay between the germline ends.

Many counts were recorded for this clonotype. CDR3 in amino acids: CASSSQQGPPYEQYF. The CDR3 region has the DNA TGTGCCAGCAGCTCACAACAGGGGCCCCCCTACGAGCAGTACTTC. This sequence joins TRBV5-5 and TRBJ2-7; 7 bases agree with TRBD1. Germline CDR1 is SGHKS and CDR2 is YYEKEE (reference sequence). This CDR3 has 15 residues. The J segment lost 2 bases and the V segment lost 3 bases, leaving 8 bases of the junction unmatched.

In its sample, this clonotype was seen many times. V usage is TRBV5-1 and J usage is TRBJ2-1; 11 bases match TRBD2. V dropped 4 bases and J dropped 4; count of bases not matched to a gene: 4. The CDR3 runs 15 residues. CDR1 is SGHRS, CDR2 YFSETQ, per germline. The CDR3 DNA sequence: TGCGCCAGCAGCATGGGACTAGCGGTGTACAATGAGCAGTTCTTC. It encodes CASSMGLAVYNEQFF.

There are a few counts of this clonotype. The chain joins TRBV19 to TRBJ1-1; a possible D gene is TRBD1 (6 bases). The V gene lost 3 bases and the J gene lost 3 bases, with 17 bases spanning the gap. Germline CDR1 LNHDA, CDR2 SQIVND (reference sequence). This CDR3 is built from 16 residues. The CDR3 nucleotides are TGTGCCAGTAGTATGGAGCGGGGTCACAGGGACACTGAAGCTTTCTTT. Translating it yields CASSMERGHRDTEAFF.

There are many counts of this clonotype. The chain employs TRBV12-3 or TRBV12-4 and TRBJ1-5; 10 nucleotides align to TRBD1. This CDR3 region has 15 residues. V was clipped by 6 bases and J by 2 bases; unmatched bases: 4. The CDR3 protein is CASSATGGGNQPQHF. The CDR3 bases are TGTGCCAGCAGCGCGACAGGGGGCGGCAATCAGCCCCAGCATTTT.

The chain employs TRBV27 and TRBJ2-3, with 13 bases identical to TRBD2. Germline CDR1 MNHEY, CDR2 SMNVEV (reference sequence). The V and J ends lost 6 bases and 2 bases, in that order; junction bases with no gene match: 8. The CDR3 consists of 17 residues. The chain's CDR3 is CASSWGLAGFFTDTQYF. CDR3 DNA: TGTGCCAGCAGCTGGGGACTAGCGGGGTTTTTCACAGATACGCAGTATTTT.

CDR3 protein: CASSQGRAGLANYGYTF. For the CDR3, the DNA is TGTGCCAGCAGCCAAGGACGGGCAGGCTTAGCTAACTATGGCTACACCTTC. The V and J genes are TRBV14 and TRBJ1-2; D is unclear. This CDR3 has 17 residues. Germline V gene lookup returns CDR1 SGHDN and CDR2 FVKESK. V shed 1 base and J shed 0 bases, with 15 bases lying between them.

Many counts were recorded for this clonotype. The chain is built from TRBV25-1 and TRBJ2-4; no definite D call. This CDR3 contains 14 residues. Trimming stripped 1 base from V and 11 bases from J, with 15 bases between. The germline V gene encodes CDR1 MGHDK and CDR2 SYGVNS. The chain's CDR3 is CASSESVTGRFQYF. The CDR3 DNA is TGTGCCAGCAGTGAATCAGTGACTGGACGCTTTCAGTACTTC.

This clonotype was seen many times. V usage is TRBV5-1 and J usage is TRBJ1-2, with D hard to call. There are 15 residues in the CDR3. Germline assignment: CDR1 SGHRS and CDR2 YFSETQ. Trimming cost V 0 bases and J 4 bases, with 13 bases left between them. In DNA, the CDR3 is TGCGCCAGCAGCTTGGGAAGGGAAAGTCTCTATGGCTACACCTTC. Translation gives CASSLGRESLYGYTF.

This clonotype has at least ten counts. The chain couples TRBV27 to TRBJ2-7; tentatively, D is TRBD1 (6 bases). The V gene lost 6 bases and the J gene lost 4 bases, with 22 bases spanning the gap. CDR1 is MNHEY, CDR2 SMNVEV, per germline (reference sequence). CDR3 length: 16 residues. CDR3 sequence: CASSQRSSLGGYEQYF. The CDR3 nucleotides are TGTGCCAGCAGCCAAAGGTCCAGTCTAGGGGGATACGAGCAGTACTTC.